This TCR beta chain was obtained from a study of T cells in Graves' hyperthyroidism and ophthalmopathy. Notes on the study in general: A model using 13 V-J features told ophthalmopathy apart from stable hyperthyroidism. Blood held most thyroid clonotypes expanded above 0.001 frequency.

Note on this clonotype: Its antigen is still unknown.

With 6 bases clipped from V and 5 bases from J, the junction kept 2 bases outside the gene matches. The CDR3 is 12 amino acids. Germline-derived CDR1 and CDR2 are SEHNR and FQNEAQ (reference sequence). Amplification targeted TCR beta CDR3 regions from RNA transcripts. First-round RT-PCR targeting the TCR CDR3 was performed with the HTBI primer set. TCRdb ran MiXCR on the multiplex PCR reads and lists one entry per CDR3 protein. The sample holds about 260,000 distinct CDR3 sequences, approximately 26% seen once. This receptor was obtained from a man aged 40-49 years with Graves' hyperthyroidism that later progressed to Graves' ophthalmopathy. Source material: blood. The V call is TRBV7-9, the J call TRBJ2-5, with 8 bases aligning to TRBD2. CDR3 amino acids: CASRGLDETQYF. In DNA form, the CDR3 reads TGTGCCAGCAGGGGACTAGATGAGACCCAGTACTTC. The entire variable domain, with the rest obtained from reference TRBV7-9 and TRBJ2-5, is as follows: DTGVSQNPRHKITKRGQNVTFRCDPISEHNRLYWYRQTLGQGPEFLTYFQNEAQLEKSRLLSDRFSAERPKGSFSTLEIQRTEQGDSAMYLCASRGLDETQYFGPGTRLLVL.